Shown below are 25 T cell receptor beta chains from a single sample sequenced in a study of response to subunit inactivated influenza vaccine. TCRdb re-derived calls from the RT-PCR reads in MiXCR, one entry per CDR3 protein. The sample lists just over 300,000 distinct CDR3 sequences, about 20% seen once, with 10% in the top ten. The source material was PBMCs from blood, sampled about 20 months after vaccination. All receptors come from a man between 50 and 70 years old who received an inactivated influenza vaccine.

This clonotype was recorded at least ten times. The gene calls are TRBV20-1 and TRBJ2-1; D gene unclear. The V end was cut by 3 bases, the J end by 0 bases, with 15 bases between. Germline lookup yields CDR1 DFQATT and CDR2 SNEGSKA (reference sequence). This CDR3 has 16 residues. CDR3 in amino acids: CSASLSVPRSYNEQFF. As DNA, the CDR3 is TGCAGTGCTAGTTTAAGCGTGCCCCGCTCCTACAATGAGCAGTTCTTC.

The genes are TRBV4-3 and TRBJ2-1, with D unresolved. This CDR3 comprises 15 residues. Germline CDR1 LGHNA, CDR2 YSLEER. V shed 4 bases and J shed 0 bases, with 10 bases lying between them. CDR3 residues: CASSPDGYSYNEQFF. Written as DNA, the CDR3 is TGCGCCAGCAGCCCCGACGGATACTCCTACAATGAGCAGTTCTTC.

This clonotype appeared a few times. The genes are TRBV20-1 and TRBJ1-6; D not resolved. The length of the CDR3 is 16 residues. Trimming left V 0 bases short and J 10 bases short, with 19 bases between. Germline V gene lookup returns CDR1 DFQATT and CDR2 SNEGSKA (reference sequence). The CDR3 DNA reads as TGCAGTGCTAGAGATACACAGCGGTCTTTAGGGTCACCCCTCCACTTT. Its translation: CSARDTQRSLGSPLHF.

This clonotype was detected once. The V call is TRBV7-9, the J call TRBJ2-3, with D uncertain. The ends were cut back, 3 bases at V and 9 bases at J, with 10 bases in the middle. Germline loops: CDR1 SEHNR, CDR2 FQNEAQ (reference sequence). The CDR3 has 12 residues. In DNA, the CDR3 is TGTGCCAGCAGCTTGGAGTCGGACACGCAGTATTTT. It translates to CASSLESDTQYF. Variable domain in full (rest from reference TRBV7-9 and TRBJ2-3): DTGVSQNPRHKITKRGQNVTFRCDPISEHNRLYWYRQTLGQGPEFLTYFQNEAQLEKSRLLSDRFSAERPKGSFSTLEIQRTEQGDSAMYLCASSLESDTQYFGPGTRLTVL.

This sequence joins TRBV28 and TRBJ1-1; TRBD1 might be the D (5 bases). The CDR3 totals 16 residues. V lost 7 bases and J 4 bases, leaving 22 bases between the germline ends. Germline CDR1 MDHEN, CDR2 SYDVKM. CDR3 DNA sequence: TGTGCCAGCAACCTCCCCCAAAACCTCGGGGGCACTGAAGCTTTCTTT. Its translation is CASNLPQNLGGTEAFF.

This clonotype was observed a few times. The chain couples TRBV29-1 to TRBJ2-5; 12 bases align to TRBD1. The germline gives CDR1 SQVTM, CDR2 ANQGSEA. CDR3 length: 13 residues. The J segment lost 4 bases and the V segment lost 7 bases, leaving 4 bases of the junction unmatched. DNA for the CDR3: TGCAGCGGGGACAGGGGGCTCGGAGAGACCCAGTACTTC. Translation gives CSGDRGLGETQYF. The full variable domain, its missing parts supplied by reference TRBV29-1 and TRBJ2-5, is SAVISQKPSRDICQRGTSLTIQCQVDSQVTMMFWYRQQPGQSLTLIATANQGSEATYESGFVIDKFPISRPNLTFSTLTVSNMSPEDSSIYLCSGDRGLGETQYFGPGTRLLVL.

The chain employs TRBV20-1 and TRBJ1-5; D unclear. The CDR3 runs to 12 residues. V was shortened by 4 bases and J by 3 bases, with 7 bases between the two germline ends. Germline V gene data show CDR1 as DFQATT and CDR2 as SNEGSKA (reference sequence). In nucleotides, the CDR3 is TGCAGTGCTAAGCCGTACAATCAGCCCCAGCATTTT. Its protein product is CSAKPYNQPQHF.

The chain combines TRBV4-3 with TRBJ1-4; 7 positions agree with TRBD1. Germline CDR1 reads LGHNA; CDR2 reads YSLEER. The CDR3 is made up of 17 amino acids. J was trimmed by 8 bases and V by 1 base; bases with no gene match: 13. In DNA, the CDR3 is TGCGCCAGCAGCCAAGGCTTTACGGCAGGGGGACGGGAAAAACTGTTTTTT. It yields the protein CASSQGFTAGGREKLFF.

For the CDR3, the DNA is TGCAGTGCTAGCGAACGGGGGATCACAGATACGCAGTATTTT. Protein: CSASERGITDTQYF. The chain recombines TRBV20-1 with TRBJ2-3, with a weak D call TRBD2 (6 bases). This CDR3 is built from 14 residues. Germline CDR1 reads DFQATT; CDR2 reads SNEGSKA (reference sequence). V dropped 3 bases and J dropped 2 bases, with 12 bases sitting between them.

This clonotype was recorded a few times. The CDR3 nucleotides read TGTGCCAGCAGTTTTTCTCGGGGACGTCAGCCCCAGCATTTT. This encodes CASSFSRGRQPQHF. The rearrangement links TRBV6-5 to TRBJ1-5; D may be TRBD1 (5 bases). Germline V gene lookup returns CDR1 MNHEY and CDR2 SVGAGI. The CDR3 length is 14 residues. V dropped 4 bases and J dropped 6 bases, with 13 bases sitting between them.

The chain links TRBV12-3 or TRBV12-4 to TRBJ1-1; 8 positions agree with TRBD1. With V trimmed by 6 bases and J by 1 base, 4 bases remained unmatched. The CDR3 extends over 14 amino acids. The CDR3 DNA reads as TGTGCCAGCAGCTGGACAGGGTCGAACACTGAAGCTTTCTTT. Translation gives CASSWTGSNTEAFF.

This clonotype was seen more than once but under ten times. The V and J genes are TRBV29-1 and TRBJ1-2; D gene unclear. The CDR3 totals 12 residues. Trimming cost V 3 bases and J 8 bases, with 13 bases left between them. Germline V gene lookup returns CDR1 SQVTM and CDR2 ANQGSEA. This CDR3 is CSVDEVPQGYTF. The CDR3 nucleotides are TGCAGCGTTGACGAGGTACCCCAGGGCTACACCTTC.

The sample holds a few counts of this clonotype. The chain links TRBV5-5 to TRBJ2-2; D is perhaps TRBD1 (7 bases). This CDR3 region has 17 residues. Trimming took 5 bases from V and 5 from J, leaving 22 bases between them. Germline CDR1 is SGHKS and CDR2 is YYEKEE (reference sequence). The CDR3 nucleotides read TGTGCCAGCAGTTTCATTGCCCAGGGGGGTAGGACCGGGGAGCTGTTTTTT. Translation gives CASSFIAQGGRTGELFF.

This rearrangement joins TRBV20-1 to TRBJ1-3, with TRBD1 as a possible D gene (6 bases). The CDR3 covers 15 residues. Trimming took off 3 bases at V and 0 bases at J, with 12 bases between the two ends. Germline V gene lookup returns CDR1 DFQATT and CDR2 SNEGSKA (reference sequence). CDR3 region: CSARDSSSSGNTIYF. Written as DNA, the CDR3 is TGCAGTGCTAGGGACAGTTCGAGCTCTGGAAACACCATATATTTT.

This rearrangement joins TRBV7-2 to TRBJ1-1, with 7 bases lining up with TRBD1. This CDR3 is 15 amino acids long. V lost 5 bases, J lost 4 bases, and 10 bases stayed unmatched. CDR1 and CDR2 (germline): SGHTA, FQGNSA. CDR3 DNA sequence: TGTGCCAGCAGCGGCCGAACATCAGGGGGCACTGAAGCTTTCTTT. Translated: CASSGRTSGGTEAFF.

This clonotype was counted only a few times. The chain has TRBV3-1 and TRBJ1-6; maybe TRBD1 (6 bases). V gave up 4 bases and J gave up 7 bases, with 11 bases separating them. Germline assignment: CDR1 LGHDT and CDR2 YNNKEL (reference sequence). The CDR3 extends over 14 amino acids. The CDR3 sequence: CASSPQGRNSPLHF. CDR3 DNA: TGTGCCAGCAGCCCACAGGGTAGAAATTCACCCCTCCACTTT.

This chain uses TRBV11-2 with TRBJ1-5; 10 nucleotides agree with TRBD1. The CDR3 is 15 residues long. The junction had 5 bases not matched to a gene; V was cut back by 0 bases and J by 9 bases. Germline CDR1 reads SGHAT; CDR2 reads FQNNGV. The CDR3 sequence is CASSLDLGQGRPQHF. The CDR3, as DNA: TGTGCCAGCAGCTTAGATTTGGGACAGGGGAGGCCCCAGCATTTT.

This clonotype was seen only a few times. The chain is built from TRBV12-3 or TRBV12-4 and TRBJ1-1; tentative D call: TRBD1 (5 bases). The CDR3 extends over 14 amino acids. Trimming took off 5 bases at V and 6 bases at J, with 16 bases between the two ends. The CDR3 coding sequence is TGTGCCAGCAGTCCCGCAAAGGGGAGGGCTGAAGCTTTCTTT. Translation: CASSPAKGRAEAFF.

The chain is built from TRBV29-1 and TRBJ2-7; 11 bases align to TRBD2. Germline CDR1 reads SQVTM; CDR2 reads ANQGSEA. The junction had 5 bases not matched to a gene; V was cut back by 7 bases and J by 3 bases. There are 13 residues in the CDR3. The CDR3 DNA reads as TGCAGCGCCGGACTAGCGGGCCGCTACGAGCAGTACTTC. Translating it yields CSAGLAGRYEQYF.

V usage is TRBV11-1 and J usage is TRBJ2-5; D remains unclear. CDR1 is SGHAT, CDR2 FQDESV, per germline (reference sequence). Trimming cost V 3 bases and J 2 bases, with 7 bases left between them. CDR3 length: 13 amino acids. CDR3 sequence (DNA): TGTGCCAGCAGCTTCCCAATACAAGAGACCCAGTACTTC. As protein: CASSFPIQETQYF.

This chain connects TRBV5-6 to TRBJ2-2; the match to TRBD2 covers 7 bases. CDR1 and CDR2 (germline): SGHDT, YYEEEE. The V segment lost 4 bases and the J segment 0 bases; nucleotides outside the gene matches: 9. The CDR3 has 17 amino acids. The CDR3 loop is CASSLGNRGANTGELFF. The CDR3 nucleotides are TGTGCCAGCAGCCTGGGAAATCGGGGGGCGAACACCGGGGAGCTGTTTTTT.

This chain joins TRBV7-2 and TRBJ2-3; a possible D gene is TRBD2 (6 bases). V was cut by 5 bases and J by 5 bases, with 17 bases left in between. The CDR3 runs 15 residues. Germline CDR1 reads SGHTA; CDR2 reads FQGNSA. The CDR3 nucleotides are TGTGCCAGCAGCGCAACTAGCCCCCCGGGAGATACGCAGTATTTT. Translating it yields CASSATSPPGDTQYF.

The CDR3 is CSARAPTATGELFF. The CDR3 DNA is TGCAGTGCTAGAGCACCGACAGCCACCGGGGAGCTGTTTTTT. The chain couples TRBV20-1 to TRBJ2-2; TRBD1 might be the D (5 bases). The germline V gene encodes CDR1 DFQATT and CDR2 SNEGSKA (reference sequence). This CDR3 region has 14 residues. Between the trimmed V and J ends, which lost 1 base and 4 bases, there was a span of 10 bases.

This clonotype was found a few times. The chain has TRBV12-3 or TRBV12-4 and TRBJ2-5; 7 bases align to TRBD2. The V segment lost 4 bases and the J segment 0 bases; nucleotides outside the gene matches: 5. This CDR3 comprises 15 residues. The CDR3 bases are TGTGCCAGCAGTTCTCTTAGCGGGTACCAAGAGACCCAGTACTTC. Protein product: CASSSLSGYQETQYF.

The gene calls are TRBV12-3 or TRBV12-4 and TRBJ2-1; 7 positions match TRBD1. CDR3 length: 13 amino acids. V was pared by 7 bases and J by 4 bases, with 4 bases of the junction left unmatched. CDR3 sequence: CASKGQEYNEQFF. CDR3 in DNA: TGTGCCAGCAAAGGACAGGAGTACAATGAGCAGTTCTTC.